This entry lists 12 T cell receptor beta chains sequenced from one sample in a study. Cells sorted as Tregs were CD4+, CD25+ and CD127-/low. TCRdb reanalysed the 5' RACE reads using MiXCR and keeps one entry per CDR3 protein. This table holds around 55,000 distinct CDR3 sequences, roughly 20% found once. Sequenced: tumor-infiltrating Tregs sorted from the breast tumor. The source of these receptors is a female donor with breast cancer.

This clonotype showed up just a few times. The chain joins TRBV6-1 to TRBJ1-1; possibly TRBD1 for D (6 bases). Between the trimmed V and J ends, which lost 4 bases and 1 base, there was a span of 10 bases. Germline V lookup: CDR1 MNHNS, CDR2 SASEGT. The CDR3 contains 14 residues. The chain's CDR3 is CASSGTQGNTEAFF. In DNA, the CDR3 is TGTGCCAGCAGTGGGACACAGGGGAACACTGAAGCTTTCTTT.

The gene calls are TRBV20-1 and TRBJ2-2; 7 positions agree with TRBD1. Germline V CDR1 and CDR2: DFQATT, SNEGSKA (reference sequence). This CDR3 region has 14 residues. V trimming: 3 bases; J trimming: 7 bases; junction bases outside the gene matches: 8. The CDR3 DNA reads as TGCAGTGCTAGGACAGGGCCCCTGGACGGGGAGCTGTTTTTT. Translating gives CSARTGPLDGELFF.

The chain's CDR3 is CASRDRRSLGAGELFF. The CDR3 nucleotides read TGTGCCAGCAGGGACCGCCGATCGCTGGGGGCCGGGGAGCTGTTTTTT. This chain uses TRBV6-1 with TRBJ2-2; the D gene could be TRBD1 or TRBD2 (5 bases each). Germline V gene lookup returns CDR1 MNHNS and CDR2 SASEGT. The V gene lost 6 bases and the J gene lost 6 bases, with 20 bases spanning the gap. The CDR3 covers 16 residues.

V gene TRBV20-1 combines with J gene TRBJ2-5; 10 bases align to TRBD2. V dropped 0 bases and J dropped 3; count of bases not matched to a gene: 7. Looked up from germline, CDR1 is DFQATT and CDR2 is SNEGSKA (reference sequence). This CDR3 has 16 residues. The CDR3 sequence: CSARDSGTSEKETQYF. As DNA, the CDR3 is TGCAGTGCTAGAGACTCCGGGACTAGCGAAAAAGAGACCCAGTACTTC.

As regards this clonotype: The germline gene is not matched at one end of the junction; a read error may be the cause. The chain recombines TRBV7-2 with TRBJ2-2; tentatively, D is TRBD2 (5 bases). The CDR3 extends over 15 amino acids. Germline V gene lookup returns CDR1 SGHTA and CDR2 FQGNSA. This chain's CDR3 is CASSLDVSPTGERFF. In nucleotides, the CDR3 is TGTGCCAGCAGCTTAGATGTCTCTCCGACCGGGGAGCGGTTTTTT. Full variable domain (outside the CDR3, taken from reference TRBV7-2 and TRBJ2-2): GAGVSQSPSNKVTEKGKDVELRCDPISGHTALYWYRQSLGQGLEFLIYFQGNSAPDKSGLPSDRFSAERTGGSVSTLTIQRTQQEDSAVYLCASSLDVSPTGERFFGEGSRLTVL.

The V call is TRBV6-5, the J call TRBJ2-7, with TRBD2 identical over 12 bases. Per the germline V gene, CDR1 is MNHEY and CDR2 is SVGAGI. Germline trimming cut 4 bases from V and 10 bases from J; bases unmatched to any gene: 11. The CDR3 contains 15 residues. CDR3: CASSSLLTSGSLQYF. The CDR3 nucleotides are TGTGCCAGCAGTTCCCTACTGACTAGCGGGAGTCTCCAGTACTTC.

The CDR3 loop reads CASSPGKHTEAFF. In nucleotides, the CDR3 is TGTGCCAGCTCACCAGGGAAGCACACTGAAGCTTTCTTT. The chain employs TRBV18 and TRBJ1-1, with unresolved D. Trimming shortened V by 2 bases and J by 3 bases, and 7 bases separated the two germline ends. Per the germline V gene, CDR1 is KGHSH and CDR2 is LQKENI. The CDR3 is made up of 13 amino acids.

This clonotype was observed a few times. The gene calls are TRBV5-5 and TRBJ2-7; TRBD2 is a possible D gene (6 bases). Germline-derived CDR1 and CDR2 are SGHKS and YYEKEE (reference sequence). The CDR3 covers 16 residues. Trimming cost V 1 base and J 0 bases, with 14 bases left between them. The chain's CDR3 is CASSLFGGKSSYEQYF. The DNA for the CDR3 is TGTGCCAGCAGCTTGTTTGGCGGGAAGAGCTCCTACGAGCAGTACTTC.

Ten or more counts support this clonotype. The rearrangement uses TRBV6-1 and TRBJ2-7; no definite D call. Germline assignment: CDR1 MNHNS and CDR2 SASEGT. The CDR3 is 12 residues long. Deletions cut 4 bases from V and 2 bases from J, with 6 bases between. The CDR3 sequence: CASSAQPYEQYF. The CDR3 bases are TGTGCCAGCAGTGCACAACCCTACGAGCAGTACTTC.

Details on this clonotype: At one boundary the junction diverges from the germline segment, which might be a read error. The chain combines TRBV28 with TRBJ2-7, with D perhaps matching TRBD1 (5 bases). The CDR3 contains 16 residues. The germline V gene encodes CDR1 MDHEN and CDR2 SYDVKM. The chain's CDR3 is CASSSPLGRGSYGQYF. As DNA, the CDR3 is TGTGCCAGCAGTAGCCCTTTGGGTAGGGGCTCCTACGGGCAGTACTTC.

In this sample, this clonotype turned up many times. The chain joins TRBV20-1 to TRBJ1-5, with TRBD1 matching over 8 bases. Germline V gives CDR1 DFQATT, CDR2 SNEGSKA (reference sequence). CDR3 length equals 14 residues. Losses at the gene ends were 2 bases for V and 6 bases for J; bases not matched to a gene: 6. The CDR3 here is CSARPGGGFQPQHF. In DNA, the CDR3 is TGCAGTGCTAGACCAGGGGGCGGGTTTCAGCCCCAGCATTTT.

The chain is built from TRBV10-3 and TRBJ1-1; possibly TRBD1 for D (5 bases). Germline loops: CDR1 ENHRY, CDR2 SYGVKD. This CDR3 comprises 13 residues. V was shortened by 8 bases and J by 1 base, with 11 bases between the two germline ends. For the CDR3, the DNA is TGTGCCATCTGTCGGGACTCGAACACTGAAGCTTTCTTT. Its protein product is CAICRDSNTEAFF.